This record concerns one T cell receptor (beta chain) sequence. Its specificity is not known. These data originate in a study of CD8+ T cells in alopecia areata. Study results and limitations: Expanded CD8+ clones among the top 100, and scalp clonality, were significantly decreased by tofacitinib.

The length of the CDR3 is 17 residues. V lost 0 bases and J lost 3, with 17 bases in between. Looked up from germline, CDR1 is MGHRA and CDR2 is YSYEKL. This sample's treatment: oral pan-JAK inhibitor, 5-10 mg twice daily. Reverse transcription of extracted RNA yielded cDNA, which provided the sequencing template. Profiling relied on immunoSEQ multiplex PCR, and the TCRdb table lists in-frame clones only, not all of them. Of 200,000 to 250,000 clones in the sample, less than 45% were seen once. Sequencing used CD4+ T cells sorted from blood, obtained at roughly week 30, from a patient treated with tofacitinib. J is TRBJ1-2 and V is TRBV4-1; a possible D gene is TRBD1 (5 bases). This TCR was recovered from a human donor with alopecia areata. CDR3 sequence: CASSQDVSGGADYGYTF. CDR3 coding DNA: TGCGCCAGCAGCCAAGATGTTAGCGGAGGGGCCGACTATGGCTACACCTTC.